The 16 T cell receptor beta chains in this list originate from one sample, sequenced in a study of T cells in Graves' hyperthyroidism and ophthalmopathy. RNA transcripts were the template for amplifying TCR beta CDR3 regions. Using the HTBI primer set, a first-round RT-PCR was run on the TCR CDR3. One entry per CDR3 protein results from TCRdb running MiXCR on the multiplex PCR reads. The table has some 700,000 distinct CDR3 sequences, roughly a sixth seen once. Source material: blood. Every receptor here comes from a man in his forties or fifties with Graves' hyperthyroidism.

This clonotype came up many times. The V call is TRBV11-2, the J call TRBJ2-7, with TRBD2 identical over 9 bases. The CDR3 has 16 amino acids. V shed 3 bases, J shed 7 bases, and the junction held 13 bases outside the gene matches. In germline, CDR1 is SGHAT, CDR2 FQNNGV. The CDR3 sequence: CASSFTSSRAGGEQYF. CDR3 bases: TGTGCCAGCAGCTTCACGTCCTCGCGAGCGGGAGGTGAGCAGTACTTC.

In this sample, this clonotype turned up many times. This chain links TRBV27 with TRBJ2-1; perhaps TRBD2 as D (6 bases). The CDR3 consists of 17 residues. The V gene lost 6 bases and the J gene lost 3 bases, with 21 bases spanning the gap. Per germline, CDR1 MNHEY and CDR2 SMNVEV (reference sequence). The CDR3 nucleotides read TGTGCCAGCAGCCCAAGAGGTCTAGCGCGATTCTACAATGAGCAGTTCTTC. Its translation is CASSPRGLARFYNEQFF.

The sample holds many counts of this clonotype. The chain couples TRBV14 to TRBJ2-7; 8 bases are a match to TRBD2. Germline V gives CDR1 SGHDN, CDR2 FVKESK. CDR3 length: 16 amino acids. Trimming at V came to 3 bases and at J to 2 bases, leaving 9 bases not matched to a gene. For the CDR3, the DNA is TGTGCCAGCAGCCAGGACGCACTAGCGGCTACCTACGAGCAGTACTTC. Translation gives CASSQDALAATYEQYF.

A few counts support this clonotype. V usage is TRBV5-1 and J usage is TRBJ2-1; 14 positions agree with TRBD2. CDR3 length: 17 amino acids. With 4 bases clipped from V and 9 bases from J, the junction kept 12 bases outside the gene matches. CDR1 is SGHRS and CDR2 is YFSETQ in the germline V gene. CDR3 sequence: CASSPGTSGSEAAEQFF. DNA of the CDR3: TGCGCCAGCAGCCCCGGGACTAGCGGGAGCGAGGCGGCTGAGCAGTTCTTC.

The genes are TRBV6-1 and TRBJ1-5; weak D call: TRBD1 (5 bases). Germline V gene sequence: CDR1 MNHNS, CDR2 SASEGT. The CDR3 is made up of 16 amino acids. V dropped 6 bases and J dropped 0 bases, with 15 bases sitting between them. As DNA, the CDR3 is TGTGCCAGCAGCCAGCGGGGGGGTGGTAGCAATCAGCCCCAGCATTTT. Translated, it gives CASSQRGGGSNQPQHF.

Ten or more counts support this clonotype. The chain links TRBV5-1 to TRBJ2-1, with D uncertain. Germline loops: CDR1 SGHRS, CDR2 YFSETQ. Trimming cost V 4 bases and J 5 bases, with 16 bases left between them. CDR3 length equals 15 residues. The CDR3 DNA is TGCGCCAGCAGCCGTTATGAGACTGGAAACAATGAGCAGTTCTTC. It codes for CASSRYETGNNEQFF.

This clonotype was observed many times. The gene calls are TRBV11-2 and TRBJ2-1; unclear D gene. V was pared by 0 bases and J by 5 bases, with 8 bases between. There are 14 residues in the CDR3. Germline values: CDR1 SGHAT, CDR2 FQNNGV. DNA of the CDR3: TGTGCCAGCAGCTTAGATTTTGGAAACAATGAGCAGTTCTTC. This codes for CASSLDFGNNEQFF.

The chain links TRBV27 to TRBJ2-3; 9 bases align to TRBD2. Trimming took 2 bases from V and 0 from J; bases not matched to a gene: 6. Germline lookup yields CDR1 MNHEY and CDR2 SMNVEV (reference sequence). This CDR3 spans 17 amino acids. The CDR3: CASSLRLAETSTDTQYF. CDR3 coding DNA: TGTGCCAGCAGTTTACGACTAGCGGAAACTAGCACAGATACGCAGTATTTT.

This clonotype was observed many times. The chain recombines TRBV11-2 with TRBJ1-2; maybe TRBD1 (6 bases). Germline-derived CDR1 and CDR2 are SGHAT and FQNNGV. This CDR3 has 15 amino acids. The ends were cut back, 2 bases at V and 2 bases at J, with 12 bases in the middle. As DNA, the CDR3 is TGTGCCAGCAGCTTAACAGGGCAGGGGAACTATGGCTACACCTTC. Translating gives CASSLTGQGNYGYTF.

The table lists this clonotype with a few counts. A clone one base away is much larger, so this may be a read error. This chain links TRBV20-1 with TRBJ2-7; TRBD1 might be the D (6 bases). This CDR3 is 12 amino acids long. Per the germline V gene, CDR1 is DFQATT and CDR2 is SNEGSKA (reference sequence). V gave up 4 bases and J gave up 4 bases, with 11 bases separating them. CDR3 DNA: TGCAGTGCTAATAGGGGGATTTACGAGCAGTACTTC. This encodes CSANRGIYEQYF.

This clonotype has just a few counts. V is TRBV29-1 and J is TRBJ2-7; no definite D call. V lost 2 bases and J 2 bases, leaving 10 bases between the germline ends. CDR1 is SQVTM, CDR2 ANQGSEA, per germline. This CDR3 contains 13 residues. The CDR3 is CSVEIDNPYEQYF. The CDR3 DNA is TGCAGCGTTGAAATAGACAACCCCTACGAGCAGTACTTC.

The V call is TRBV20-1, the J call TRBJ1-2; TRBD1 is a possible D gene (5 bases). CDR1 and CDR2 (germline): DFQATT, SNEGSKA (reference sequence). This CDR3 spans 14 amino acids. V was cut by 0 bases and J by 4 bases, with 12 bases left in between. For the CDR3, the DNA is TGCAGTGCTAGAGATCTGGGGCGCATCTATGGCTACACCTTC. This encodes CSARDLGRIYGYTF.

This clonotype occurred a few times. The chain couples TRBV7-2 to TRBJ1-5; TRBD1 might be the D (6 bases). Germline-derived CDR1 and CDR2 are SGHTA and FQGNSA. The V end was cut by 1 base, the J end by 2 bases, with 18 bases between. There are 18 residues in the CDR3. The chain's CDR3 is CASSLVSGTSAGNQPQHF. The CDR3 DNA is TGTGCCAGCAGCTTAGTATCCGGGACATCGGCGGGCAATCAGCCCCAGCATTTT.

There are many counts of this clonotype. The V call is TRBV7-9, the J call TRBJ1-1; tentative D call: TRBD1 (6 bases). With 5 bases removed from V and 6 bases from J, the gap between germline ends came to 28 bases. The CDR3 covers 18 residues. Germline CDR1 SEHNR, CDR2 FQNEAQ (reference sequence). CDR3 region: CASSPLGDIALRCPEAFF. CDR3 coding DNA: TGTGCCAGCAGCCCCCTTGGGGACATAGCCCTACGATGTCCTGAAGCTTTCTTT. Using reference TRBV7-9 and TRBJ1-1 for the parts outside the CDR3, the full variable domain is DTGVSQNPRHKITKRGQNVTFRCDPISEHNRLYWYRQTLGQGPEFLTYFQNEAQLEKSRLLSDRFSAERPKGSFSTLEIQRTEQGDSAMYLCASSPLGDIALRCPEAFFGQGTRLTVV.

For this clonotype: A read error may explain this, as a much larger clone is one base away. This sequence joins TRBV10-2 and TRBJ1-5; no reliable D call. The CDR3 is 16 amino acids. The V end was cut by 10 bases, the J end by 2 bases, with 21 bases between. The germline V gene has CDR1 WSHSY and CDR2 SAAADI. CDR3 coding DNA: TGCGCCACCCATCGGGGATCGAATTTGGGCAATCAGCCCCAGCATTTT. It translates to CATHRGSNLGNQPQHF.

This sequence joins TRBV13 and TRBJ2-1, with a weak D call TRBD1 (5 bases). CDR3 length: 17 residues. Looked up from germline, CDR1 is PRHDT and CDR2 is FYEKMQ (reference sequence). V gave up 1 base and J gave up 8 bases, with 21 bases separating them. The CDR3 loop reads CASSLVGAHQTWDEQFF. The CDR3 coding sequence is TGTGCCAGCAGCTTAGTAGGGGCCCACCAAACATGGGATGAGCAGTTCTTC.